Below, 9 T cell receptor beta chains from the same sample are listed, as sequenced in a study of T cell responses to AZD1222 COVID-19 vaccine. Sequenced by immunoSEQ multiplex PCR; TCRdb stores in-frame clones only, minus some. The table records around 53,000 clones, around 83% of them present only once. Sequenced material: peripheral blood, taken on day 0 of MenACWY control vaccination. These receptors came from an adult in good health.

J is TRBJ2-7 and V is TRBV5-1; 8 bases are a match to TRBD2. With 4 bases clipped from V and 1 base from J, the junction kept 7 bases outside the gene matches. Germline-derived CDR1 and CDR2 are SGHRS and YFSETQ. CDR3 length: 15 residues. CDR3 residues: CASSGGAGASYEQYF. As DNA, the CDR3 is TGCGCCAGCAGCGGTGGAGCGGGAGCGTCCTACGAGCAGTACTTC.

The chain joins TRBV28 to TRBJ1-1; D not resolved. The germline V and J ends were trimmed by 3 bases and 3 bases, with 8 bases remaining between them. The CDR3 spans 13 residues. The germline V gene encodes CDR1 MDHEN and CDR2 SYDVKM. CDR3 sequence: CASSFPPDTEAFF. CDR3 nucleotides: TGTGCCAGCAGTTTTCCGCCGGACACTGAAGCTTTCTTT.

The chain combines TRBV5-1 with TRBJ2-1; TRBD1 matches 8 bases. The CDR3 consists of 15 residues. Looked up from germline, CDR1 is SGHRS and CDR2 is YFSETQ. V lost 3 bases to trimming and J lost 0 bases; unmatched junction nucleotides: 2. In DNA, the CDR3 is TGCGCCAGCAGCTGGGGGACAGGCTCCTACAATGAGCAGTTCTTC. Translation gives CASSWGTGSYNEQFF.

This clone was detected only once. The V call is TRBV29-1, the J call TRBJ1-3; D perhaps matches TRBD1 (5 bases). The CDR3 is made up of 14 amino acids. V was pared by 2 bases and J by 6 bases, with 14 bases between. Germline loops: CDR1 SQVTM, CDR2 ANQGSEA. CDR3 in amino acids: CSVESGSNKNTIYF. CDR3 DNA: TGCAGCGTTGAATCAGGGTCCAACAAAAACACCATATATTTT.

The chain recombines TRBV9 with TRBJ2-3, with D possibly matching TRBD2 (5 bases). The V and J ends lost 1 base and 4 bases respectively, with 10 bases between them. The CDR3 covers 14 residues. Germline V CDR1 and CDR2: SGDLS, YYNGEE. Written as DNA, the CDR3 is TGTGCCAGCAGCGTATCAGTGGGAGCAGATACGCAGTATTTT. The encoded protein is CASSVSVGADTQYF.

DNA for the CDR3: TGTGCCAGCTCACCGCCTGACACGGACTACGAGCAGTACTTC. It codes for CASSPPDTDYEQYF. The J gene is TRBJ2-7, the V gene TRBV18, with D uncertain. Germline loops: CDR1 KGHSH, CDR2 LQKENI. V dropped 3 bases and J dropped 3 bases, with 12 bases sitting between them. The CDR3 is 14 amino acids.

This chain connects TRBV11-2 to TRBJ2-2, with D tentatively TRBD1 (6 bases). Germline lookup yields CDR1 SGHAT and CDR2 FQNNGV. The CDR3 extends over 15 amino acids. V was pared by 6 bases and J by 1 base, with 12 bases between. The CDR3 DNA reads TGTGCCAGCAGGCCTAACAGGGAGAACACCGGGGAGCTGTTTTTT. Amino acids: CASRPNRENTGELFF. The full variable domain, in which reference TRBV11-2 and TRBJ2-2 provide the parts outside the CDR3, is EAGVAQSPRYKIIEKRQSVAFWCNPISGHATLYWYQQILGQGPKLLIQFQNNGVVDDSQLPKDRFSAERLKGVDSTLKIQPAKLEDSAVYLCASRPNRENTGELFFGEGSRLTVL.

The chain uses TRBV2 and TRBJ1-5; D gene uncertain. V shed 2 bases and J shed 6 bases, with 11 bases lying between them. This CDR3 has 14 residues. Germline values: CDR1 SNHLY, CDR2 FYNNEI. CDR3 region: CASSELGPSQPQHF. CDR3 coding DNA: TGTGCCAGCAGTGAATTGGGCCCTTCTCAGCCCCAGCATTTT.

Only a few counts were recorded for this clone. CDR3 nucleotide sequence: TGTGCCAGCAGCTCGACGCGGGAGGGCCTGGCCAATGAGCAGTTCTTC. Translating it yields CASSSTREGLANEQFF. The chain combines TRBV7-6 with TRBJ2-1; 9 bases are a match to TRBD2. The CDR3 consists of 16 residues. Losses at the gene ends were 4 bases for V and 6 bases for J; bases not matched to a gene: 10. Germline V CDR1 and CDR2: SGHVS, FNYEAQ.